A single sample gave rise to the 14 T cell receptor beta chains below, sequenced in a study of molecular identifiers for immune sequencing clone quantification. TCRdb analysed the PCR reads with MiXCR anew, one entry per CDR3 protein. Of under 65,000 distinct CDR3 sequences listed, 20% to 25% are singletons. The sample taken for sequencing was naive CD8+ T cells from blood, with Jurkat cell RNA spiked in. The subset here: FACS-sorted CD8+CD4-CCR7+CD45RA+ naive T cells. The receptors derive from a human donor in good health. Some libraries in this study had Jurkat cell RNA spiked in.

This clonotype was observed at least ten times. The DNA for the CDR3 is TGTGCCAGCAGTGTTCGGACAGGGGCCTACGAGCAGTACTTC. This gives the protein CASSVRTGAYEQYF. This rearrangement joins TRBV27 to TRBJ2-7; 9 positions agree with TRBD1. The CDR3 has 14 residues. Germline CDR1 MNHEY, CDR2 SMNVEV (reference sequence). J gave up 2 bases and V 5 bases, and 4 bases lay outside the gene matches.

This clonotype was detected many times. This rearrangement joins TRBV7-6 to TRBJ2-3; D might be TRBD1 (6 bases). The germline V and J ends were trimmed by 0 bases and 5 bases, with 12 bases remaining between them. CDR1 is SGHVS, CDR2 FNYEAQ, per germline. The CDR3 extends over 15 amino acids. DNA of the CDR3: TGTGCCAGCAGCTTAGCACTTGGGGGCAGAGATACGCAGTATTTT. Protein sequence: CASSLALGGRDTQYF.

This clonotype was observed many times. The CDR3 reads CASSENSTGGDYNEQFF. The DNA of the CDR3 is TGTGCCAGCAGTGAAAATTCGACAGGGGGCGACTACAATGAGCAGTTCTTC. The chain employs TRBV2 and TRBJ2-1; TRBD1 aligns across 10 bases. The trim removed 2 bases at V and 3 bases at J, leaving 7 bases unmatched. The CDR3 has 17 amino acids. Germline CDR1 is SNHLY and CDR2 is FYNNEI.

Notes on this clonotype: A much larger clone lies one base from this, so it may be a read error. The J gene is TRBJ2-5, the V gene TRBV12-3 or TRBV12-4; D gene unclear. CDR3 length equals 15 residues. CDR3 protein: CASSFPRGGEETQCF. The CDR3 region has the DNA TGTGCCAGCAGTTTTCCCCGCGGCGGAGAAGAGACCCAGTGCTTC.

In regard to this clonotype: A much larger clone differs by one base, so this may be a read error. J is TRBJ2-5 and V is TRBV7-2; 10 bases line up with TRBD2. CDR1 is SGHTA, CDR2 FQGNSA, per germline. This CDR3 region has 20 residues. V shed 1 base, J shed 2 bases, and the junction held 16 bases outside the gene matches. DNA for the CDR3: TGTGCCAGCAGCTTAGAGGAGTTGGGACTAGCGAGGGGGAGGCAAGAGACCCAGTACTTC. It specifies CASSLEELGLARGRQETQYF.

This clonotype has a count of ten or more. The DNA for the CDR3 is TGTGCCTGGAGAGAGGTAAATGAGCAGTTCTTC. This encodes CAWREVNEQFF. The V call is TRBV30, the J call TRBJ2-1; D gene unclear. Germline CDR1 reads GTSNPN; CDR2 reads SVGIG (reference sequence). The V end lost 3 bases, the J end lost 7 bases, and 7 bases lay between the germline ends. This CDR3 is built from 11 residues.

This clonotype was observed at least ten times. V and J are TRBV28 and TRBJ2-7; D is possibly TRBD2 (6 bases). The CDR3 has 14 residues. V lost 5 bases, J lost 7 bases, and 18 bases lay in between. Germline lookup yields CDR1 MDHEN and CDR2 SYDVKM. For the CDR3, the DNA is TGTGCCAGCAGTACCCTCTCGGGAGCGCGAGAGCAGTACTTC. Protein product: CASSTLSGAREQYF.

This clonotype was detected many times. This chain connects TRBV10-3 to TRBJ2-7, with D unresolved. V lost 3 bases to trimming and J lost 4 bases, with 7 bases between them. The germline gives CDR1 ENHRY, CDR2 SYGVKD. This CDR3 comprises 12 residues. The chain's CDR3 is CAISDLGYEQYF. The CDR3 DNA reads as TGTGCCATCAGTGATCTAGGGTACGAGCAGTACTTC.

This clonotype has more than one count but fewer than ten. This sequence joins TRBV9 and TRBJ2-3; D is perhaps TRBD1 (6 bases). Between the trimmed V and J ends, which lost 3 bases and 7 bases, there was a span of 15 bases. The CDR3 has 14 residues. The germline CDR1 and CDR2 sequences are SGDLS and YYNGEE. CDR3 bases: TGTGCCAGCAGCGAGGCACTAAGGGGGTATACGCAGTATTTT. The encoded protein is CASSEALRGYTQYF.

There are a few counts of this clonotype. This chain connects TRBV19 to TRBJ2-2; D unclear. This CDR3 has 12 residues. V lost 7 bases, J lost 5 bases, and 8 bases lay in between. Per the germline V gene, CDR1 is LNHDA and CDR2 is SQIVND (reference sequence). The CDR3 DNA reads TGTGCCAGTACCGTGGGTACCGGGGAGCTGTTTTTT. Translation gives CASTVGTGELFF.

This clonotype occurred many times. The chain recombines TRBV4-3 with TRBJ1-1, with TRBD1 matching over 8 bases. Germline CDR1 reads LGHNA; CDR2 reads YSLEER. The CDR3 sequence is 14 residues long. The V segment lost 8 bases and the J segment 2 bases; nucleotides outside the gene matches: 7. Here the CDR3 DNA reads TGCGCCAGCTCCTCGGACAGGGAAAACACTGAAGCTTTCTTT. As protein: CASSSDRENTEAFF.

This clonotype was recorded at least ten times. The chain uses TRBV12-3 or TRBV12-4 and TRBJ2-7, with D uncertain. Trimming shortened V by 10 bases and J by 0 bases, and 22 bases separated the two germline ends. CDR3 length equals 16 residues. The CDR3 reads CATRHRGDFSSYEQYF. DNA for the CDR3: TGTGCCACCCGGCACCGAGGAGACTTTAGCTCCTACGAGCAGTACTTC.

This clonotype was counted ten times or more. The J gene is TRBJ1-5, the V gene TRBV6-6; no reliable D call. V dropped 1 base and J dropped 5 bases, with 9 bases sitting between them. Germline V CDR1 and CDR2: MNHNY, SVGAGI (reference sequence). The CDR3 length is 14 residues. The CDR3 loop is CASSYLGPDQPQHF. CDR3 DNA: TGTGCCAGCAGTTACTTAGGACCCGATCAGCCCCAGCATTTT.

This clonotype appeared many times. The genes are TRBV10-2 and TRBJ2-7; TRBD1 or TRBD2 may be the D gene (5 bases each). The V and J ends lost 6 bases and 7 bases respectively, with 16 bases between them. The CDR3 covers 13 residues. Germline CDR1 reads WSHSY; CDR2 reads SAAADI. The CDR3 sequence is CASSGDLYGEQYF. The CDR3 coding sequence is TGCGCCAGCAGCGGGGACCTTTATGGGGAGCAGTACTTC.